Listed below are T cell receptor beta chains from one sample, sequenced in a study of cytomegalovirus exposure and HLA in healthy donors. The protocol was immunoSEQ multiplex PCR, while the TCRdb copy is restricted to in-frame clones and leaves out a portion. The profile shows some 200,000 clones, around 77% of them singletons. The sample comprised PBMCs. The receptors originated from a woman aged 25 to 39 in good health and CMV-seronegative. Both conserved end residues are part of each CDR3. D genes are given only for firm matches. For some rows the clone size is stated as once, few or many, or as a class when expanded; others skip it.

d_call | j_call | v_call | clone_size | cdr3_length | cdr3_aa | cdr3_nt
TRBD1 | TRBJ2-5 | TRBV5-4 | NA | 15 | CASSFPGQGRKTQYF | TGTGCCAGCAGCTTCCCGGGACAGGGTAGGAAGACCCAGTACTTC
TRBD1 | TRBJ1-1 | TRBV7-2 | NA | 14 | CASSPDRGRVEAFF | TGTGCCAGCAGTCCGGACAGGGGTCGAGTGGAAGCTTTCTTT
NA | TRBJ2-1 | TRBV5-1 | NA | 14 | CASSSTGNYNEQFF | TGCGCCAGCAGCTCCACAGGGAACTACAATGAGCAGTTCTTC
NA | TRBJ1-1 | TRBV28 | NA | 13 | CASVNRAFTEAFF | TGTGCCAGCGTGAACAGGGCGTTCACTGAAGCTTTCTTT
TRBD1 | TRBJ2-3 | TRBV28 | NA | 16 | CASSSPRTGATDTQYF | TGTGCCAGCAGTAGCCCTAGGACAGGGGCCACAGATACGCAGTATTTT
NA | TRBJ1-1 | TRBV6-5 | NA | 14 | CASSFSRGGAEAFF | TGTGCCAGCAGTTTCAGCAGGGGTGGGGCTGAAGCTTTCTTT
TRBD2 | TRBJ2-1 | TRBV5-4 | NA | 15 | CASSLGTSGYNEQFF | TGTGCCAGCAGCTTAGGGACTAGCGGCTACAATGAGCAGTTCTTC
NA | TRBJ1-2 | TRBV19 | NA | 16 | CASSMGPTGMGYGYTF | TGTGCCAGTAGTATGGGCCCGACAGGTATGGGATATGGCTACACCTTC
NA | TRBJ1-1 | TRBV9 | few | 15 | CASSGGHIMNTEAFF | TGTGCCAGCAGCGGCGGACACATTATGAACACTGAAGCTTTCTTT
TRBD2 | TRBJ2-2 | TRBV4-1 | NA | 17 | CASSQEGRGGTTGELFF | TGCGCCAGCAGCCAAGAGGGGCGGGGGGGTACCACCGGGGAGCTGTTTTTT
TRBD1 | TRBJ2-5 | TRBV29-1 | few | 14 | CSGSRGPRQETQYF | TGCAGCGGTTCCAGGGGGCCGAGGCAAGAGACCCAGTACTTC
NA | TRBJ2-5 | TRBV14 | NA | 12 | CASSPSRETQYF | TGTGCCAGCAGCCCTTCCCGGGAGACCCAGTACTTC
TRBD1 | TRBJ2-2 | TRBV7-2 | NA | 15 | CASSLGTGDTGELFF | TGTGCCAGCAGCTTAGGGACAGGGGACACCGGGGAGCTGTTTTTT
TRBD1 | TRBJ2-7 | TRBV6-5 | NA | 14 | CAGSYSGTGGEQYF | TGTGCCGGCAGTTACTCTGGGACAGGGGGCGAGCAGTACTTC
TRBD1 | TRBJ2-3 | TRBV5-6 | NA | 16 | CASSLPRTGYTDTQYF | TGTGCCAGCAGCCTCCCGCGGACAGGCTACACAGATACGCAGTATTTT
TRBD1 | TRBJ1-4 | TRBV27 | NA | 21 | CASSLSLPGTGYLGENEKLFF | TGTGCCAGCAGTTTATCTCTCCCCGGGACAGGGTATTTGGGGGAAAATGAAAAACTGTTTTTT
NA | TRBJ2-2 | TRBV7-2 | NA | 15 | CASSLVGERAGELFF | TGTGCCAGCAGCTTGGTGGGCGAAAGAGCCGGGGAGCTGTTTTTT
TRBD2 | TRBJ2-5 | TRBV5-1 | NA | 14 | CASSLVGRAETQYF | TGCGCCAGCAGCTTGGTGGGGAGGGCGGAGACCCAGTACTTC
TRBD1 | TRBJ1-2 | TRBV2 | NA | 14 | CASRPGQASYGYTF | TGTGCCAGCAGGCCGGGACAGGCGAGCTATGGCTACACCTTC
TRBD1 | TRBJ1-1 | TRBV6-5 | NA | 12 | CASSYRTGFRFF | TGTGCCAGCAGTTACCGGACAGGGTTTAGGTTCTTT
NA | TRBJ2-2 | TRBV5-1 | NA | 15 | CASSLSTLNTGELFF | TGCGCCAGCAGCTTGTCGACACTGAACACCGGGGAGCTGTTTTTT
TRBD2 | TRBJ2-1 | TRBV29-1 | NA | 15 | CSVARRLADLNEQFF | TGCAGCGTTGCGAGGCGACTAGCGGATTTGAATGAGCAGTTCTTC
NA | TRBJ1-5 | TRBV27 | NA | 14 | CASSPTVSNQPQHF | TGTGCCAGCAGCCCGACAGTTAGCAATCAGCCCCAGCATTTT
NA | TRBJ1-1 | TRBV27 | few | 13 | CASSLKAATEAFF | TGTGCCAGCAGTTTAAAGGCAGCGACTGAAGCTTTCTTT
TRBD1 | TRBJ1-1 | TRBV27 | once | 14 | CASSLSRGLGEAFF | TGTGCCAGCAGTTTATCGAGGGGGCTTGGTGAAGCTTTCTTT
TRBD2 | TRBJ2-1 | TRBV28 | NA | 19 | CASSLTDRLAGGPYNEQFF | TGTGCCAGCAGCCTTACAGACAGACTAGCGGGAGGGCCCTACAATGAGCAGTTCTTC
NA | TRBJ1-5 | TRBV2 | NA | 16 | CASSLFPLQGSQPQHF | TGTGCCAGCAGCCTTTTTCCATTACAGGGTAGTCAGCCCCAGCATTTT
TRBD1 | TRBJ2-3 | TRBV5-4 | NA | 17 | CASSSTGTGISTDTQYF | TGTGCCAGCAGCTCCACCGGGACAGGGATTAGCACAGATACGCAGTATTTT
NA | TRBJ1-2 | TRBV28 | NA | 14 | CASRLIGTPYGYTF | TGTGCCAGCAGGTTGATCGGGACACCTTATGGCTACACCTTC
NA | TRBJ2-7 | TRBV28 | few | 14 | CASEARLTTHEQYF | TGTGCCAGCGAGGCTCGGCTTACTACCCACGAGCAGTACTTC
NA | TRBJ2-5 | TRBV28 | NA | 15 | CASSLYRGEWETQYF | TGTGCCAGCAGTTTATATCGCGGGGAATGGGAGACCCAGTACTTC
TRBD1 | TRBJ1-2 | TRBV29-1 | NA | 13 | CSVEGQGTTGYTF | TGCAGCGTTGAAGGACAGGGAACCACTGGCTACACCTTC
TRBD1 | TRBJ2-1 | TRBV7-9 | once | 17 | CSSSGERGDRGYNEQFF | TGTTCCAGCAGCGGGGAACGTGGGGACAGGGGCTACAATGAGCAGTTCTTC
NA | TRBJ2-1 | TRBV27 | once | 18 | CASSLFLGQGTSYNEQFF | TGTGCCAGCAGTTTATTCTTGGGGCAGGGGACCTCCTACAATGAGCAGTTCTTC
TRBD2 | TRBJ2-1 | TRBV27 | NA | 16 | CASSVLPGLADNEQFF | TGTGCCAGCAGCGTCTTGCCGGGACTAGCGGACAATGAGCAGTTCTTC
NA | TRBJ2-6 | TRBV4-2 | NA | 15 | CASSYDTSGANVLTF | TGTGCCAGCAGTTACGACACCTCTGGGGCCAACGTCCTGACTTTC
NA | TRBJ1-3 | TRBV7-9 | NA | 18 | CASSPLEGFSYSGNTIYF | TGTGCCAGCAGCCCCCTGGAGGGTTTTTCCTACTCTGGAAACACCATATATTTT
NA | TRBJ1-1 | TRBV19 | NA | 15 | CASRQRHYGDTEAFF | TGTGCCAGTAGGCAAAGACACTACGGGGACACTGAAGCTTTCTTT
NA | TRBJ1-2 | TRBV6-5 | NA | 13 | CASKLNRDYGYTF | TGTGCCAGCAAATTAAACAGGGACTATGGCTACACCTTC
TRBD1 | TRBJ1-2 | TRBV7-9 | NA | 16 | CASSLVVGTGAYGYTF | TGTGCCAGCAGCTTAGTTGTCGGGACAGGGGCCTATGGCTACACCTTC
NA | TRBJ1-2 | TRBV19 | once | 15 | CASSIRNWKGDGYTF | TGTGCCAGTAGTATACGCAACTGGAAGGGGGATGGCTACACCTTC
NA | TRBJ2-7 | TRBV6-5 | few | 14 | CASSPRSGSYEQYF | TGTGCCAGCAGCCCTAGGAGCGGTTCCTACGAGCAGTACTTC
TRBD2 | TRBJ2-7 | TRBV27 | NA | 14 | CASSLSGSSYEQYF | TGTGCCAGCAGTTTAAGCGGGAGCTCCTACGAGCAGTACTTC
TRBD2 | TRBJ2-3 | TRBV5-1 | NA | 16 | CASSSRRGGASDTQYF | TGCGCCAGCAGCTCGCGCCGCGGGGGGGCCTCAGATACGCAGTATTTT
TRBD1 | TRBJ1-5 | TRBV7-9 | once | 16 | CASSGPDRGRNQPQHF | TGTGCCAGCAGCGGACCCGACAGGGGAAGGAATCAGCCCCAGCATTTT
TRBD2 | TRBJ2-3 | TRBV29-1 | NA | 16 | CSVDELAGGPADTQYF | TGCAGCGTTGATGAGTTAGCGGGGGGGCCAGCAGATACGCAGTATTTT
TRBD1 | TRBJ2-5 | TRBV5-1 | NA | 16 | CASRRRTGVGQETQYF | TGCGCCAGCAGACGGAGGACAGGGGTCGGGCAAGAGACCCAGTACTTC
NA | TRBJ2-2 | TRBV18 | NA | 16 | CASSPWDPRGTGELFF | TGTGCCAGCTCACCGTGGGATCCCAGAGGGACCGGGGAGCTGTTTTTT
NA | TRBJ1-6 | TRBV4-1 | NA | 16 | CASSQAGAGYNSPLHF | TGCGCCAGCAGCCAAGCAGGTGCAGGGTATAATTCACCCCTCCACTTT
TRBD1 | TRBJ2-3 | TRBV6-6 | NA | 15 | CASSWPGQGTDTQYF | TGTGCCAGCAGTTGGCCGGGACAGGGGACAGATACGCAGTATTTT
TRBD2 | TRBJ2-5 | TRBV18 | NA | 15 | CASSRGLAGQETQYF | TGTGCCAGCTCCAGGGGACTAGCGGGACAAGAGACCCAGTACTTC